The 12 T cell receptor beta chains below all came from one sample that was sequenced in a study of CD8 T cells in ankylosing spondylitis. General study points: In ankylosing spondylitis blood, a motif of roughly eight highly homologous TCR beta variants appeared characteristic.

TCRdb processed the 5' RACE reads anew with MiXCR; each CDR3 protein has one entry. This sample has some 100,000 distinct CDR3 sequences, with just under 9% found just once. Antigen specificity for these receptors is unknown. The specimen was blood, either unsorted or a sorted T cell fraction (not recorded which). The origin of the receptors is a male donor with ankylosing spondylitis.

This clonotype occurred many times. J is TRBJ2-7 and V is TRBV11-2, with a weak D call TRBD2 (5 bases). Germline V gives CDR1 SGHAT, CDR2 FQNNGV. V lost 1 base to trimming and J lost 1 base, with 11 bases between them. The CDR3 has 15 amino acids. Here the CDR3 DNA reads TGTGCCAGCAGCTTAGGGGTAGGAGGATCCTACGAGCAGTACTTC. It yields the protein CASSLGVGGSYEQYF.

This clonotype was seen repeatedly, ten times or more. The gene calls are TRBV3-1 and TRBJ2-2; 9 bases are a match to TRBD1. The length of the CDR3 is 17 residues. Germline CDR1 is LGHDT and CDR2 is YNNKEL (reference sequence). V shed 3 bases, J shed 3 bases, and the junction held 8 bases outside the gene matches. In DNA, the CDR3 is TGTGCCAGCAGCCAGGCCCTCTGGACAGGGGACACCGGGGAGCTGTTTTTT. This translates into CASSQALWTGDTGELFF.

This chain joins TRBV3-1 and TRBJ2-1; D call uncertain. The CDR3 length is 13 residues. Trimming removed 0 bases from V and 6 bases from J, with 6 bases in between. CDR1 is LGHDT, CDR2 YNNKEL, per germline (reference sequence). In nucleotides, the CDR3 is TGTGCCAGCAGCCAAGAATGGCGCAATGAGCAGTTCTTC. Translating it yields CASSQEWRNEQFF.

This clonotype was observed at least ten times. This rearrangement joins TRBV24-1 to TRBJ1-1; D ambiguous. Germline lookup yields CDR1 KGHDR and CDR2 SFDVKD. The CDR3 is made up of 13 amino acids. Deletions cut 3 bases from V and 1 base from J, with 5 bases between. CDR3 loop: CATSDGENTEAFF. The CDR3 bases are TGTGCCACCAGTGATGGGGAGAACACTGAAGCTTTCTTT.

At least ten counts were recorded for this clonotype. The genes are TRBV20-1 and TRBJ2-3; TRBD2 aligns across 8 bases. Trimming removed 2 bases from V and 2 bases from J; junction bases left unmatched: 3. The germline gives CDR1 DFQATT, CDR2 SNEGSKA (reference sequence). This CDR3 spans 14 amino acids. The CDR3 DNA sequence: TGCAGTGCTAGAACTAGCGGCCTCACAGATACGCAGTATTTT. It encodes CSARTSGLTDTQYF.

This clonotype was seen many times. V is TRBV28 and J is TRBJ2-5; D possibly matches TRBD1 or TRBD2 (5 bases each). Germline-derived CDR1 and CDR2 are MDHEN and SYDVKM. V was shortened by 5 bases and J by 11 bases, with 24 bases between the two germline ends. The CDR3 is made up of 15 amino acids. The CDR3 is CASSQLQDSTDTQYF. Here the CDR3 DNA reads TGTGCCAGCAGTCAACTGCAGGACTCCACGGACACACAGTACTTC.

Only a few counts were recorded for this clonotype. The genes are TRBV11-2 and TRBJ2-3; D is tentatively TRBD1 or TRBD2 (5 bases each). V was pared by 1 base and J by 3 bases, with 8 bases between. The CDR3 contains 14 residues. Germline V CDR1 and CDR2: SGHAT, FQNNGV. The CDR3, as DNA: TGTGCCAGCAGCTTAGGGGGGTGGACAGATACGCAGTATTTT. Residues: CASSLGGWTDTQYF.

This clonotype was observed at least ten times. This chain links TRBV7-9 with TRBJ1-4; D call uncertain. Between the trimmed V and J ends, which lost 8 bases and 1 base, there was a span of 11 bases. The germline V gene has CDR1 SEHNR and CDR2 FQNEAQ (reference sequence). This CDR3 contains 14 residues. The CDR3, as DNA: TGTGCCAGCGCCCGTGGAGTAACTAATGAAAAACTGTTTTTT. It specifies CASARGVTNEKLFF.

This clonotype was seen a few times. CDR3 sequence reads: CASSLGQGEETQYF. As DNA, the CDR3 is TGTGCCAGCAGCCTCGGACAGGGGGAAGAGACCCAGTACTTC. The chain carries TRBV14 and TRBJ2-5; 10 bases line up with TRBD1. The V gene end was trimmed by 4 bases and the J gene end by 3 bases; junction bases not matched to a gene: 2. The length of the CDR3 is 14 residues. CDR1 and CDR2 from the germline V gene are SGHDN and FVKESK.

The chain combines TRBV10-2 with TRBJ2-5; D not certain. Trimming removed 3 bases from V and 5 bases from J, with 10 bases in between. Germline CDR1 and CDR2: WSHSY and SAAADI. The CDR3 spans 13 residues. CDR3 protein: CASSDRNGETQYF. In DNA form, the CDR3 reads TGCGCCAGCAGTGATAGAAATGGGGAGACCCAGTACTTC.

This clonotype has just a few counts. The V call is TRBV27, the J call TRBJ2-1; D gene uncertain. V was pared by 5 bases and J by 7 bases, with 12 bases between. CDR3 length equals 13 residues. Per germline, CDR1 MNHEY and CDR2 SMNVEV (reference sequence). The CDR3 DNA is TGTGCCAGCAGTCTAGGGATCCGGAATGAGCAGTTCTTC. Its protein is CASSLGIRNEQFF.

This clonotype was counted many times. The rearrangement joins TRBV12-3 or TRBV12-4 to TRBJ2-1, with D unresolved. The CDR3 runs to 13 residues. The ends were cut back, 5 bases at V and 4 bases at J, with 9 bases in the middle. The CDR3 protein is CASSPQSYNEQFF. The CDR3 DNA is TGTGCCAGCAGTCCACAGAGTTACAATGAGCAGTTCTTC.